Below, one T cell receptor (beta chain) is given with its context. Its cognate antigen has yet to be identified. There are no base qualities to consult, and no much larger clone falls within one base. The donors were healthy, HIV-negative adults who had no recently reported acute infections or vaccinations. Every donor was a Caucasian adult living in Nashville, Tennessee, USA. CD4+ T cells were enriched by magnetic negative selection, after which naive cells were positively selected on CD45RA and the negative fraction was taken as the memory subset. After blood collection by leukapheresis, PBMCs were isolated using Ficoll-Histopaque density gradient centrifugation and then cryopreserved in the vapor phase of liquid nitrogen. Analytical flow cytometry was used to check the purity and quantity of every magnetically sorted T cell population. Genomic DNA was isolated from every sorted fraction and measured by UV absorbance on a Nanodrop 2000c.

The data derive from a study of shared clonotypes between healthy human individuals (dated by TCRdb to 2020 to 2021). For the wider study: The cohort comprised a couple of women and a few men aged 18 to 49 years. Between about 0.9 and 10 billion PBMCs per donor were obtained by leukapheresis. To estimate repertoire size and how much clonotypes are shared between individuals, the study performed deep sequencing of blood TCR repertoires from about five healthy adults. For each donor, three plates each were used for CD4 naive and CD4 memory, two plates were used for CD8 naive, and one plate was used for CD8 memory. Different laboratories and diverse techniques were used to prepare libraries and sequence TCR repertoires, to increase sequencing depth and limit assay-specific biases. Overall results and qualifications from the work: Rarefaction of sorted-subset datasets indicated incomplete sequencing despite the large sequencing depth. Pairwise subsampling indicated that sequencing depth was expected to affect the degree of clonotype sharing among donors. Sharing across several donors was observed for around 5% of naive CD4, about 3.2% of naive CD8, over 2% of memory CD4, and about 0.39% of memory CD8 clonotypes. The genetic and exposure-history diversity represented was limited by the small number of donors. Larger estimated clonotype richness was generally found for naive subsets than for memory subsets. Sampling was restricted to blood, and TCR repertoires in tissue are likely to differ from TCR repertoires in blood. Compared with non-shared clonotypes, the clonotypes found in all four sorted-subset donors had higher generation probabilities.

Using the deep immunoSEQ assay, TCR CDR3 regions were amplified from genomic DNA by multiplex PCR. For each cell subset, the extracted genomic DNA was distributed evenly across all wells of several immunoSEQ 96-well plates, and each plate served as one replicate. Each replicate PCR for sorted subsets received about 220 ng genomic DNA, equal to tens of thousands of T cell genomes. Purified libraries were quantified with a Qubit 3.0 fluorometer, sized on a Bioanalyzer 2100, and re-quantified with the KAPA Library Quantification kit. Each immunoSEQ 96-well plate was sequenced on its own single-read 150-cycle Illumina NextSeq 550 flow cell. The published analysis was carried out like this. Because only junctional sequences without quality scores were contained in the immunoSEQ output, filtering matching that applied to full-length reads could not be performed. To assign V/J genes and CDR3, sequences were annotated using PyIR, a Python wrapper for IgBLAST v1.9, with IMGT germline references. Reads were filtered out if the reads had weak V/J assignments (E-value above 1e-6), no CDR3, stop codons, out-of-frame junctions, or ambiguous translated residues. V3J clonotypes were defined as sequences sharing an identical inferred V gene, J gene, and CDR3 amino acid sequence. The percentage overlap between two repertoires was calculated by dividing the number of shared unique clonotypes by the size of the smaller repertoire. Three approaches were used to assess repertoire richness: RTK rarefaction, the Chao1 estimator, and Recon v2.1 estimates of unobserved clonotypes. Generation probabilities were computed with OLGA for all TCRbeta clonotypes obtained by the gDNA method from four donors. In its TCRdb copy, this immuneACCESS table keeps in-frame sequences only and misses some clones. Where compared with another copy, unresolved V genes explain less than half of these, and the others have no known cause. The V and J calls and clone size are taken from that table; D and trimming were inferred from the DNA. In all, the sample holds 2 million to 3 million clones, and under 95% of those were seen once. Approximately 0.36% of the sample is in the top ten clones.

For CDR1 and CDR2, the germline V gene lists MGHRA and YSYEKL. Germline trimming: 2 bases from V, 3 bases from J; junction bases outside gene matches: 6. The CDR3 contains 15 residues, cysteine and phenylalanine counted. The kept DNA is CDR3 alone, 45 bases in frame from the first base. The V and J genes are TRBV4-1 and TRBJ2-7; 8 nucleotides in the junction match TRBD1. Sample: naive CD4+ T cells from PBMCs. Per the publication, the cell subset or site label means: CD45RA+ positively selected. This receptor was taken from a man in his late teens or twenties in good health. Some clones in this sample may be carry-over from other donors' samples. The sequence in DNA is TGCGCCAGCAGCCAACCCCGGACAGGGATCTACGAGCAGTACTTC. This yields the protein CASSQPRTGIYEQYF.